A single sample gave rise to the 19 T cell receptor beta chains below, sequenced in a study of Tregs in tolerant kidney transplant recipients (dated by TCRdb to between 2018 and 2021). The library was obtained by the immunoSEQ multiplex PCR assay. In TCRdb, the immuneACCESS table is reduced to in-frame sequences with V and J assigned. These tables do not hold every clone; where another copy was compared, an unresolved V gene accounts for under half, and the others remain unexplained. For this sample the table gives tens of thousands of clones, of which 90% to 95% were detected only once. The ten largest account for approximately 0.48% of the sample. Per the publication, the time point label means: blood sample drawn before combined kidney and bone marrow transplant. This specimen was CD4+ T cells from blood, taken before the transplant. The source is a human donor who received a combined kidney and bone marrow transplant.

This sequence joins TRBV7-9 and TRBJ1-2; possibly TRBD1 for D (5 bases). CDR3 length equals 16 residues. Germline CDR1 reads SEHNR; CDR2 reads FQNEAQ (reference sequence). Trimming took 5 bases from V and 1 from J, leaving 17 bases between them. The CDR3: CASSLMALDSNYGYTF. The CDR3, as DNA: TGTGCCAGCAGCCTAATGGCCCTCGACAGTAACTATGGCTACACCTTC. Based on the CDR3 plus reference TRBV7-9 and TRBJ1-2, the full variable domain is DTGVSQNPRHKITKRGQNVTFRCDPISEHNRLYWYRQTLGQGPEFLTYFQNEAQLEKSRLLSDRFSAERPKGSFSTLEIQRTEQGDSAMYLCASSLMALDSNYGYTFGSGTRLTVV.

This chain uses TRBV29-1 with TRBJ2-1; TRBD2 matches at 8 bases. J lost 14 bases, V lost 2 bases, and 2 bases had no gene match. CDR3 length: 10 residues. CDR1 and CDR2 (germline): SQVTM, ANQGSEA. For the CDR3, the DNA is TGCAGCGTTGAAAACGGGAGGGAGTTCTTC. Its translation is CSVENGREFF.

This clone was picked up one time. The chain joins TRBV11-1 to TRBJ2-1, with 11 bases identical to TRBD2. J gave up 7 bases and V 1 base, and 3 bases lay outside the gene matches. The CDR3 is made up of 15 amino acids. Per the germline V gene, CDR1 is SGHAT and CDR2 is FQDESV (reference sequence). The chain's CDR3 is CASSLVAGGVNEQFF. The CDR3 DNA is TGTGCCAGCAGCTTAGTAGCGGGAGGGGTAAATGAGCAGTTCTTC. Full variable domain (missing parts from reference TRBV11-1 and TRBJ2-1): EAEVAQSPRYKITEKSQAVAFWCDPISGHATLYWYRQILGQGPELLVQFQDESVVDDSQLPKDRFSAERLKGVDSTLKIQPAELGDSAMYLCASSLVAGGVNEQFFGPGTRLTVL.

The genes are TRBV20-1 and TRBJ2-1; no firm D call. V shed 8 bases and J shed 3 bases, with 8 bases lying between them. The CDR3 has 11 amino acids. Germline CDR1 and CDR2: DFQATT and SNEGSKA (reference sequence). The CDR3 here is CSSRHYNEQFF. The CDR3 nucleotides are TGCAGTTCAAGACACTACAATGAGCAGTTCTTC.

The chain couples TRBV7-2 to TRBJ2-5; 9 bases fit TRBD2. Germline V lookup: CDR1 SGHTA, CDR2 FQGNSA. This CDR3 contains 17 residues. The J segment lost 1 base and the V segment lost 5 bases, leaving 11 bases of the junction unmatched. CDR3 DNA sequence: TGTGCCAGCAGCCGCGGGCGTTGGCGGGGGGGCCAAGAGACCCAGTACTTC. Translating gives CASSRGRWRGGQETQYF.

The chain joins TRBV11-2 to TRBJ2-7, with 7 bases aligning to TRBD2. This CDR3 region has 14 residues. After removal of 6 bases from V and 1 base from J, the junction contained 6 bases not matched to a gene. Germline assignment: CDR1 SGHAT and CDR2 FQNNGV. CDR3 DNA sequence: TGTGCCAGCAGAACAGGCGGGAGTTCCTACGAGCAGTACTTC. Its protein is CASRTGGSSYEQYF.

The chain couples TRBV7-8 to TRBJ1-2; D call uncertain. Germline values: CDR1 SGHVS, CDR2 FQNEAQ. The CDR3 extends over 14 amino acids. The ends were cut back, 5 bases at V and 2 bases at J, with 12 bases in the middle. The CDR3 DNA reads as TGTGCCAGCAGCACCGAGACGGGGAACTATGGCTACACCTTC. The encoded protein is CASSTETGNYGYTF. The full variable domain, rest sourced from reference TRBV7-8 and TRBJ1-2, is GAGVSQSPRYKVAKRGQDVALRCDPISGHVSLFWYQQALGQGPEFLTYFQNEAQLDKSGLPSDRFFAERPEGSVSTLKIQRTQQEDSAVYLCASSTETGNYGYTFGSGTRLTVV.

This CDR3 is CASSKGGHTEAFF. CDR3 DNA: TGCGCCAGCAGTAAAGGGGGACACACTGAAGCTTTCTTT. The chain is built from TRBV4-3 and TRBJ1-1; tentatively, D is TRBD1 (6 bases). CDR1 LGHNA and CDR2 YSLEER come from the germline V gene. The CDR3 length is 13 residues. V dropped 6 bases and J dropped 3 bases, with 11 bases sitting between them.

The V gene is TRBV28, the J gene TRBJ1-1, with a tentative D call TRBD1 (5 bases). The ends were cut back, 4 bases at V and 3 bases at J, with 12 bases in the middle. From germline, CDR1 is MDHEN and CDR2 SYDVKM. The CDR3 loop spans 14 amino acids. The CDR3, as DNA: TGTGCCAGCAGTTCTGGGGGGAGGGACACTGAAGCTTTCTTT. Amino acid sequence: CASSSGGRDTEAFF.

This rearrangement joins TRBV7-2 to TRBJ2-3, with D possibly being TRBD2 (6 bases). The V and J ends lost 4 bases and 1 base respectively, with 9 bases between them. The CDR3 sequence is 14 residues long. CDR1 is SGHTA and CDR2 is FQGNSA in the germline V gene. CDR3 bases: TGTGCCAGCAGCTCTAGCGTGGGCACAGATACGCAGTATTTT. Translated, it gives CASSSSVGTDTQYF.

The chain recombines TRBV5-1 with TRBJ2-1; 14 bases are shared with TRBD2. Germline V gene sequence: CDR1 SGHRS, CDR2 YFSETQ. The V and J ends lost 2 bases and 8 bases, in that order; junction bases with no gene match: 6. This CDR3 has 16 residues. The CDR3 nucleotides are TGCGCCAGCAGCTTCGTCGGACTAGCGGGGGGCCATGAGCAGTTCTTC. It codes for CASSFVGLAGGHEQFF.

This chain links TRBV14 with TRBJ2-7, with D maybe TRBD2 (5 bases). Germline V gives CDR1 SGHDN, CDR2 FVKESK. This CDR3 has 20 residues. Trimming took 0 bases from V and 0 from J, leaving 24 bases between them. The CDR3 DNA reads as TGTGCCAGCAGCCAAGATCCCCGGACCCTCCGTGTGAGGGACTCCTACGAGCAGTACTTC. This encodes CASSQDPRTLRVRDSYEQYF.

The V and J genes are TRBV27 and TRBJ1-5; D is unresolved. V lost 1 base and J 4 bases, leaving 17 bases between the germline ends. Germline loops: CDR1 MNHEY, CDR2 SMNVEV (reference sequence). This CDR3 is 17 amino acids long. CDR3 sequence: CASSLFPPAVANQPQHF. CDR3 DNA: TGTGCCAGCAGTTTATTCCCTCCCGCGGTGGCTAATCAGCCCCAGCATTTT.

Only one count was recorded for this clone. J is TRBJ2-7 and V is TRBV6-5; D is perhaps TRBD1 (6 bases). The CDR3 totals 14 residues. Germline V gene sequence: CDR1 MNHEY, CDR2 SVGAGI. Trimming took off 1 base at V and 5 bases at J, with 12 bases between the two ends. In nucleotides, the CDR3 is TGTGCCAGCAGTTACTTCAGGGGTGGAAACGAGCAGTACTTC. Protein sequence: CASSYFRGGNEQYF.

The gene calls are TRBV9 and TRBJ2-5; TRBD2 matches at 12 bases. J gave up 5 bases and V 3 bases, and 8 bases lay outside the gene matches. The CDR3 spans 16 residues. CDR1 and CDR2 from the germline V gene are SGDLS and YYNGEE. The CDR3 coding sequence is TGTGCCAGCAGCGGGTCAACTAGCGGGAGGAGGGAGACCCAGTACTTC. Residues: CASSGSTSGRRETQYF.

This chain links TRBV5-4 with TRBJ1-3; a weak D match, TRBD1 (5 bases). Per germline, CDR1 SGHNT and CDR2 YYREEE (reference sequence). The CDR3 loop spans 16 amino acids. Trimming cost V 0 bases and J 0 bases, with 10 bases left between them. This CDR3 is CASSLEGGASGNTIYF. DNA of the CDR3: TGTGCCAGCAGCTTGGAGGGAGGGGCCTCTGGAAACACCATATATTTT.

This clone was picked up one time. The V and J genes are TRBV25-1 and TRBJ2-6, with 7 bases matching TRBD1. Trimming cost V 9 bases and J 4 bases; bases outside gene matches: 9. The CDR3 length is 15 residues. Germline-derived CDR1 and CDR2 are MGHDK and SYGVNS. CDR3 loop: CARFRGPGGANVLTF. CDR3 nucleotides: TGTGCCAGATTTAGGGGGCCCGGGGGGGCCAACGTCCTGACTTTC.

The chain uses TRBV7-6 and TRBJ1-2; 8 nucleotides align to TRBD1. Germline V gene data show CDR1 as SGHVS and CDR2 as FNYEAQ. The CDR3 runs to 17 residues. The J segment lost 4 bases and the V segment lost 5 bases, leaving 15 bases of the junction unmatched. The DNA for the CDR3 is TGTGCCAGCAGCCCGCCGGACAGGGTGCCTGGATTCTATGGCTACACCTTC. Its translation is CASSPPDRVPGFYGYTF.

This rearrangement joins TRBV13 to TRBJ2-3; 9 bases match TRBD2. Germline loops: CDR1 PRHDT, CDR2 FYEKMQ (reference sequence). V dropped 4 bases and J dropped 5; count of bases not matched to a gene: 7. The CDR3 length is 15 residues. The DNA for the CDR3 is TGTGCCAGCAGCTCGGCGCGGGGGGGAGAAGATACGCAGTATTTT. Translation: CASSSARGGEDTQYF.